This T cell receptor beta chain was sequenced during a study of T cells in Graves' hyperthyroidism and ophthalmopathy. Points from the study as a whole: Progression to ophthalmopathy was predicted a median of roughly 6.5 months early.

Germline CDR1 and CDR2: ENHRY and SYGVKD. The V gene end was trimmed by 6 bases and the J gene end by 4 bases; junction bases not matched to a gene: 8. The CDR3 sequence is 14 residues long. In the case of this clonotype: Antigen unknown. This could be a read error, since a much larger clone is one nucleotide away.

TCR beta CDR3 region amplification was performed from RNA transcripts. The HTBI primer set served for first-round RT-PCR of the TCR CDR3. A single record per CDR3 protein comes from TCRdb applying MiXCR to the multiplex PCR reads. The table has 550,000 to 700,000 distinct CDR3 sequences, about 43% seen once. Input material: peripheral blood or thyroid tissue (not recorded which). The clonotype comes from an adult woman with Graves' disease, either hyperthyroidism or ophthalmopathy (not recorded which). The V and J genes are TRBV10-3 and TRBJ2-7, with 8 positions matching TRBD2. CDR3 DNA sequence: TGTGCCATCAGCGGGACTAGAGAAGATTACGAGCAGTACTTC. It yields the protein CAISGTREDYEQYF.